This T cell receptor beta chain was profiled in a study of T-cell memory formation after mild COVID-19. Study-wide results and limits: The main location of contracting CD4+ clones was CM and EM, and that of contracting CD8+ clones was EMRA.

This clonotype showed up just a few times. What it binds is unknown. Germline V lookup: CDR1 SGHVS, CDR2 FNYEAQ. This CDR3 is 16 amino acids long. The V segment lost 2 bases and the J segment 2 bases; nucleotides outside the gene matches: 5. Constant-segment primers served in 5'RACE that generated TCR alpha and TCR beta cDNA libraries bearing sample barcodes and UMIs. Each CDR3 protein gets one entry after TCRdb re-called the 5' RACE reads with MiXCR. Of some 150,000 distinct CDR3 sequences listed, roughly 21% are singletons. Source material: PBMCs or a T cell subset sorted from them (not recorded which). The sequence derives from an adult woman who had mild COVID-19 (a few samples of this study predate the infection). Cell type and time point are not known. V and J are TRBV7-6 and TRBJ2-1; TRBD2 aligns across 8 bases. CDR3 residues: CASSLRSGNPYNEQFF. In nucleotides, the CDR3 is TGTGCCAGCAGCTTACGTAGCGGGAACCCCTACAATGAGCAGTTCTTC.